This TCR beta chain appears in the sequencing data of a study of Graves' ophthalmopathy and Graves' hyperthyroidism. As concerns this clonotype: Its antigen remains unidentified. A much bigger clone sits one base away, suggesting this may be a read error.

RNA served as the template for amplifying TCR beta CDR3 regions. In the first round, RT-PCR was carried out with HTBI primers, and a multiplex PCR formed the second round. TCRdb independently ran MiXCR on the multiplex PCR reads; one entry per CDR3 protein. The sample lists about 600,000 distinct CDR3 sequences; under 40% were seen once. Aged 18 to 65, hyperthyroidism patients had been newly diagnosed, with under 2 months' duration. Exclusion applied to patients with other autoimmune diseases, uncontrolled infections, pregnancy or lactation. Whole-study findings and limits: Most thyroid clonotypes expanded beyond 0.001 frequency were also found in blood.

The receptor comes from an adult man with Graves' hyperthyroidism. Source material: peripheral blood or thyroid tissue (not recorded which).

CDR3 sequence: CAISAGTGYAGELFF. As DNA, the CDR3 is TGTGCCATCAGTGCCGGGACAGGGTACGCCGGGGAGCTGTTTTTT. The gene calls are TRBV10-3 and TRBJ2-2, with 9 positions matching TRBD1. V dropped 4 bases and J dropped 6; count of bases not matched to a gene: 6. In germline, CDR1 is ENHRY, CDR2 SYGVKD. The CDR3 length is 15 residues.